Detailed here is one T cell receptor (beta chain). What it binds is unknown. The sample comes from a study of post-analysis software for immune sequencing data. Findings and limits, study-wide: The five TRBV segments detected at higher frequency in patients than in controls included TRBV5-6, TRBV5-1 and TRBV20-1.

Carried by the TCR beta cDNA libraries were unique molecular identifiers. In TCRdb, the PCR reads were re-called with MiXCR into one record per CDR3 protein. The sample yields 650,000 to 900,000 distinct CDR3 sequences, around 45% seen once. CDR3 length: 13 amino acids. V shed 8 bases and J shed 4 bases, with 14 bases lying between them. J is TRBJ1-1 and V is TRBV12-3 or TRBV12-4; D may be TRBD1 (5 bases). The material sequenced was blood. The receptor's source is a girl between 5 and 17 years old with multiple sclerosis. CDR3 loop: CASGGGVATEAFF. CDR3 coding DNA: TGTGCCAGCGGGGGTGGGGTGGCCACTGAAGCTTTCTTT.